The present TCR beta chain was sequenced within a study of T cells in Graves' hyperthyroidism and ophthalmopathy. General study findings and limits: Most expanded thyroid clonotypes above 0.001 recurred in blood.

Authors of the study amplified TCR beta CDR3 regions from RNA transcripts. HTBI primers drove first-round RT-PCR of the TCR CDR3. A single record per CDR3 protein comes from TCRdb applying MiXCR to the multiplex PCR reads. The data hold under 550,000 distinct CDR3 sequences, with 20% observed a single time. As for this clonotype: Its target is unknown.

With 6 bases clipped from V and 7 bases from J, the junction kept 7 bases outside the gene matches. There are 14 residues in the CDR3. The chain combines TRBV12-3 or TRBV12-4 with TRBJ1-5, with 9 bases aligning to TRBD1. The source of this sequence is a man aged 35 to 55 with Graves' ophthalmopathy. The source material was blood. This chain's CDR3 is CASSWTGARQPQHF. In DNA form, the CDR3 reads TGTGCCAGCAGCTGGACAGGGGCTAGGCAGCCCCAGCATTTT.